Below are 25 T cell receptor beta chains sequenced from a single sample in a study of identical twins. TCRdb analysed the 5' RACE reads with MiXCR anew, one entry per CDR3 protein. This table has under 400,000 distinct CDR3 sequences, approximately 8.7% appearing once. The source material was naive T cells sorted from blood. The receptors shown here come from a woman aged 45-59 years in good health.

The chain couples TRBV6-5 to TRBJ2-3; 7 bases fit TRBD2. This CDR3 has 16 residues. The ends lost 4 bases at V and 0 bases at J; junction bases unmatched: 7. Germline V gene sequence: CDR1 MNHEY, CDR2 SVGAGI. The CDR3 here is CASSLGGSRSTDTQYF. The CDR3 bases are TGTGCCAGCAGTTTAGGCGGGAGCCGTAGCACAGATACGCAGTATTTT.

Of note for this clonotype: The CDR3 end shows no conserved phenylalanine or tryptophan, and so a read error is likely. The chain joins TRBV29-1 to TRBJ1-4; tentative D call: TRBD1 (6 bases). From germline, CDR1 is SQVTM and CDR2 ANQGSEA. This CDR3 comprises 15 residues. V lost 2 bases, J lost 3 bases, and 13 bases lay in between. The CDR3 DNA sequence: TGCAGCGTTGAACCCCTCCAGGGGCCTAATGAAAAACTGTTTTCT. Translation: CSVEPLQGPNEKLFS.

On this clonotype itself: This may stem from a read error, because a much larger clone lies one nucleotide away. The gene calls are TRBV5-1 and TRBJ2-2, with D maybe TRBD2 (5 bases). The CDR3 length is 15 residues. Germline V CDR1 and CDR2: SGHRS, YFSETQ. CDR3 in amino acids: CASSERATNTGELIF. CDR3 in DNA: TGCGCCAGCAGCGAACGCGCGACGAACACCGGGGAGCTGATTTTT.

This clonotype was seen more than once but under ten times. This chain uses TRBV7-8 with TRBJ2-7; 9 bases agree with TRBD2. There are 15 residues in the CDR3. Germline V lookup: CDR1 SGHVS, CDR2 FQNEAQ. The junction had 2 bases not matched to a gene; V was cut back by 1 base and J by 1 base. For the CDR3, the DNA is TGTGCCAGCAGCTTAGGGCGGGGGGGGTCCTACGAGCAGTACTTC. Protein product: CASSLGRGGSYEQYF.

This clonotype was seen repeatedly, ten times or more. For the CDR3, the DNA is TGCGCCAGCAGCCAAGGCCCGGGACAGGGTTACAATGAGCAGTTCTTC. It specifies CASSQGPGQGYNEQFF. The rearrangement joins TRBV4-1 to TRBJ2-1, with 9 bases matching TRBD1. The length of the CDR3 is 16 residues. Trimming at V came to 1 base and at J to 4 bases, leaving 5 bases not matched to a gene. The germline V gene has CDR1 MGHRA and CDR2 YSYEKL.

This clonotype was picked up one time. V and J are TRBV3-1 and TRBJ2-7; unclear D gene. Per germline, CDR1 LGHDT and CDR2 YNNKEL (reference sequence). This CDR3 spans 14 amino acids. Trimming shortened V by 1 base and J by 6 bases, and 13 bases separated the two germline ends. The CDR3: CASSQGPGVFEQYV. The CDR3 bases are TGTGCCAGCAGCCAAGGGCCTGGGGTATTCGAGCAGTACGTC.

This sequence joins TRBV7-9 and TRBJ2-7; D possibly corresponds to TRBD2 (5 bases). This CDR3 region has 15 residues. Trimming removed 6 bases at V and 4 bases at J, with 19 bases between. Germline V gives CDR1 SEHNR, CDR2 FQNEAQ (reference sequence). This chain's CDR3 is CASRPTRPTRYEQYV. The CDR3 bases are TGTGCCAGCAGGCCTACTAGGCCCACACGTTACGAGCAGTACGTC.

The chain is built from TRBV6-1 and TRBJ2-1; the match to TRBD2 covers 8 bases. V shed 3 bases, J shed 6 bases, and the junction held 4 bases outside the gene matches. CDR1 and CDR2 (germline): MNHNS, SASEGT. The CDR3 sequence is 14 residues long. The CDR3 nucleotides are TGTGCCAGCAGTGATCCCGGGACTAGCAATGAGCAGTTCTTC. This codes for CASSDPGTSNEQFF.

The chain recombines TRBV18 with TRBJ2-1; TRBD2 might be the D (5 bases). The CDR3 has 14 amino acids. Germline CDR1 and CDR2: KGHSH and LQKENI. V was trimmed by 6 bases and J by 6 bases, leaving 15 bases between them. The CDR3: CASSDYYQSNEQFF. In DNA form, the CDR3 reads TGTGCCAGCTCTGACTACTACCAGTCCAATGAGCAGTTCTTC.

J is TRBJ1-1 and V is TRBV5-1; D ambiguous. Germline V gene sequence: CDR1 SGHRS, CDR2 YFSETQ. This CDR3 region has 15 residues. The V end was cut by 1 base, the J end by 0 bases, with 10 bases between. CDR3 nucleotide sequence: TGCGCCAGCAGCTTGTTCGAGGGCATGAACACTGAAGCTTTCTTT. Translation gives CASSLFEGMNTEAFF.

The sample holds many counts of this clonotype. This sequence joins TRBV11-2 and TRBJ1-6; possible D gene TRBD1, 5 bases. The germline CDR1 and CDR2 sequences are SGHAT and FQNNGV. The CDR3 is made up of 15 amino acids. V was clipped by 3 bases and J by 10 bases, with 16 bases between them. The CDR3 spells CASSLPGRRGSPLHF. The CDR3 DNA reads TGTGCCAGCAGCTTGCCGGGACGCCGAGGATCACCCCTCCACTTT.

This clonotype has at least ten counts. CDR3 nucleotide sequence: TGTGCCAGCAGCTTCTCTGGCAGGACCTCTGGAAACACCATATATTTT. It translates to CASSFSGRTSGNTIYF. V and J are TRBV7-2 and TRBJ1-3; the D is unclear. This CDR3 region has 16 residues. Germline lookup yields CDR1 SGHTA and CDR2 FQGNSA. Trimming left V 3 bases short and J 0 bases short, with 12 bases between. The full variable domain, with the rest looked up from reference TRBV7-2 and TRBJ1-3, is GAGVSQSPSNKVTEKGKDVELRCDPISGHTALYWYRQSLGQGLEFLIYFQGNSAPDKSGLPSDRFSAERTGGSVSTLTIQRTQQEDSAVYLCASSFSGRTSGNTIYFGEGSWLTVV.

This clonotype was recorded a few times. The V call is TRBV2, the J call TRBJ2-2, with 7 bases fitting TRBD2. The CDR3 consists of 15 residues. The germline gives CDR1 SNHLY, CDR2 FYNNEI. V gave up 6 bases and J gave up 9 bases; unmatched junction bases: 13. The CDR3 reads CASRETSARNRELFF. The CDR3 region has the DNA TGTGCCAGCAGGGAAACTAGCGCGAGGAACCGGGAGCTGTTTTTT.

This clonotype was counted a few times. This chain links TRBV25-1 with TRBJ1-4, with 7 bases lining up with TRBD1. With V trimmed by 10 bases and J by 4 bases, 6 bases remained unmatched. This CDR3 region has 13 residues. Germline V gives CDR1 MGHDK, CDR2 SYGVNS. Here the CDR3 reads CATRDRINEKLFF. The DNA for the CDR3 is TGTGCCACCCGGGACAGAATTAATGAAAAACTGTTTTTT.

The sample holds many counts of this clonotype. The chain couples TRBV4-2 to TRBJ2-2, with 12 bases that match TRBD2. This CDR3 contains 17 residues. Germline V CDR1 and CDR2: LGHNA, YNFKEQ. The ends lost 0 bases at V and 5 bases at J; junction bases unmatched: 4. The CDR3 DNA reads TGTGCCAGCAGCCAAGAAAGACTAGCGGGAGCGACCGGGGAGCTGTTTTTT. As protein: CASSQERLAGATGELFF.

This sequence joins TRBV29-1 and TRBJ2-7; D might be TRBD1 or TRBD2, each matching 6 bases. V dropped 4 bases and J dropped 6 bases, with 22 bases sitting between them. The CDR3 spans 15 residues. The V gene's germline CDR1 is SQVTM and CDR2 ANQGSEA. DNA of the CDR3: TGCAGCGTTGGGTCGGGAACGGGCAGGGGAGGCGAGCAGTACTTC. This gives the protein CSVGSGTGRGGEQYF.

The CDR3 spells CASSYRATQNIQYF. CDR3 DNA: TGTGCCAGCAGTTACAGGGCTACGCAAAACATTCAGTACTTC. This chain connects TRBV12-3 or TRBV12-4 to TRBJ2-4, with D possibly TRBD1 on 6 matching bases. V lost 4 bases, J lost 5 bases, and 12 bases lay in between. This CDR3 is built from 14 residues.

This clonotype was observed a handful of times. The V and J genes are TRBV7-9 and TRBJ1-5; D is ambiguous. The germline V gene encodes CDR1 SEHNR and CDR2 FQNEAQ (reference sequence). V was pared by 0 bases and J by 10 bases, with 10 bases between. The CDR3 sequence is 13 residues long. CDR3 DNA sequence: TGTGCCAGCAGCTTAGCGAACCGGGCTCCCCAGCATTTT. Encoded protein: CASSLANRAPQHF.

Regarding this clonotype: This clone may be a read error of a much larger clone one base away. V gene TRBV10-3 combines with J gene TRBJ2-3; D may be TRBD2 (6 bases). This CDR3 is built from 11 residues. Germline values: CDR1 ENHRY, CDR2 SYGVKD. CDR3 protein: CAVTSTETQYF. In DNA form, the CDR3 reads TGTGCCGTTACTAGCACAGAGACGCAGTATTTT.

This clonotype appeared a few times. The chain couples TRBV30 to TRBJ2-7, with TRBD1 matching over 8 bases. CDR3 length equals 12 residues. V lost 3 bases to trimming and J lost 7 bases; unmatched junction nucleotides: 5. Per germline, CDR1 GTSNPN and CDR2 SVGIG (reference sequence). Here the CDR3 reads CAWSQTGGEQYV. The CDR3 coding sequence is TGTGCCTGGAGCCAAACAGGGGGGGAGCAGTACGTC.

The rearrangement links TRBV5-1 to TRBJ2-2, with 7 bases identical to TRBD2. Germline trimming cut 4 bases from V and 5 bases from J; bases unmatched to any gene: 11. The germline gives CDR1 SGHRS, CDR2 YFSETQ. CDR3 length equals 16 residues. CDR3 nucleotides: TGCGCCAGCAGCCCGAGCGGGGCAAGGGGAACCGGGGAGCTGTTTTTT. It yields the protein CASSPSGARGTGELFF.

This clonotype has more than one count but fewer than ten. CDR3 nucleotide sequence: TGCAGCGTTGTTCGGCGGGAGGCAGAGCAGTTCTTC. It yields the protein CSVVRREAEQFF. The chain recombines TRBV29-1 with TRBJ2-1, with 8 bases fitting TRBD2. V lost 4 bases to trimming and J lost 10 bases; unmatched junction nucleotides: 6. CDR1 is SQVTM and CDR2 is ANQGSEA in the germline V gene. This CDR3 is built from 12 residues.

The table lists this clonotype with a few counts. The V gene is TRBV20-1, the J gene TRBJ1-2; no clear D gene. Germline V gene lookup returns CDR1 DFQATT and CDR2 SNEGSKA (reference sequence). V was clipped by 1 base and J by 5 bases, with 11 bases between them. The CDR3 loop spans 13 amino acids. The CDR3 DNA reads as TGCAGTGCTAGAGCAATAACAGATTATGGCTACACCTTC. Translated: CSARAITDYGYTF.

CDR3 region: CASGTGDSYEQYV. CDR3 in DNA: TGTGCCAGCGGTACGGGGGACTCCTACGAGCAGTACGTC. The chain employs TRBV27 and TRBJ2-7; maybe TRBD2 (6 bases). The CDR3 spans 13 residues. The V gene lost 8 bases and the J gene lost 0 bases, with 11 bases spanning the gap. CDR1 is MNHEY, CDR2 SMNVEV, per germline (reference sequence).

This clonotype was picked up many times. The chain employs TRBV20-1 and TRBJ2-7; D possibly corresponds to TRBD1 (7 bases). Germline CDR1 and CDR2: DFQATT and SNEGSKA (reference sequence). The CDR3 has 14 residues. V lost 6 bases to trimming and J lost 0 bases, with 15 bases between them. The CDR3 DNA reads as TGCAGTGCCGGGACAGAGACTAGCTCCTACGAGCAGTACTTC. It specifies CSAGTETSSYEQYF.